This T cell receptor (beta chain) was identified in a study of human T cells and chemical hapten exposure. Study as a whole: Readings were taken at 6 days from patch tests that had applied 0.01% DPC to the upper back. The patients, most of them female, presented with alopecia areata, totalis or universalis. Study conclusions and caveats: Significantly more large CDR3 similarity clusters arose among expanded TCRs than among controls.

The trim removed 5 bases at V and 6 bases at J, leaving 9 bases unmatched. The CDR3 runs to 15 residues. Germline loops: CDR1 MDHEN, CDR2 SYDVKM. Time point meaning: patch test 3, about 24 weeks after DPC sensitization. Treatment reported: therapeutic diphenylcyclopropenone sensitization with weekly scalp DPC. TCRdb redid the calling of the RACE reads with MiXCR, one entry per CDR3 protein. This table has about 190,000 distinct CDR3 sequences, under 30% appearing once. This clonotype was seen at least ten times. Its antigen is still unknown. This chain uses TRBV28 with TRBJ2-3; TRBD1 matches at 9 bases. The TCR originated in a woman in her forties with alopecia areata. Some clones in this sample may be carry-over from other donors' samples. The starting material was whole blood, obtained in connection with sensitization to the hapten diphenylcyclopropenone (DPC). The CDR3 DNA reads as TGTGCCAGCAGTCCTCGGACAGGGGCTGGGGATACGCAGTATTTT. The encoded protein is CASSPRTGAGDTQYF.